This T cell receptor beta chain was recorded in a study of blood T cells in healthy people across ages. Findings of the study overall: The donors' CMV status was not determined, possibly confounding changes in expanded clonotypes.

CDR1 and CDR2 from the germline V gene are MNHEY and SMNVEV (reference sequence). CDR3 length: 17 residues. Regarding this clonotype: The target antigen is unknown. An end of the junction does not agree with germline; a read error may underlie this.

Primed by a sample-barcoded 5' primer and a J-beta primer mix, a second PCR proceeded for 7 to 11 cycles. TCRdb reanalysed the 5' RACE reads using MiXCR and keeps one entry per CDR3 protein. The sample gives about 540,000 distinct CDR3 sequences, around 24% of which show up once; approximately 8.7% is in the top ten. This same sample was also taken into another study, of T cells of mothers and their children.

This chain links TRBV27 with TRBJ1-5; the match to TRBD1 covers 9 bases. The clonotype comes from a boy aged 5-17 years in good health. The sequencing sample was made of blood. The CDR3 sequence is CACSLFPRQGGTQPQHF. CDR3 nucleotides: TGTGCCTGCAGTTTATTCCCACGACAGGGGGGGACCCAGCCCCAGCATTTT.